Shown below are 28 T cell receptor beta chains from a single sample sequenced in a study of T-cell reconstitution after alpha-beta-depleted transplantation in children. Molecular barcoding with unique molecular identifiers was used for the TCRbeta library. TCRdb used MiXCR to reprocess the PCR reads, holding one entry per CDR3 protein. The sample holds about 98,000 distinct CDR3 sequences, more than 20% seen once. The sequenced sample was PBMCs, obtained before TCRalphabeta/CD19-depleted stem cell transplant. All receptors derive from a boy aged 2 to 9 with acute lymphoblastic leukemia, due to receive a stem cell transplant.

This clonotype was observed a few times. The rearrangement links TRBV5-1 to TRBJ2-3, with D hard to call. With 0 bases removed from V and 3 bases from J, the gap between germline ends came to 14 bases. Germline V gives CDR1 SGHRS, CDR2 YFSETQ. The CDR3 totals 16 residues. The CDR3: CASSLAARLETDTQYF. The CDR3 DNA sequence: TGCGCCAGCAGCTTGGCGGCAAGGCTCGAAACAGATACGCAGTATTTT.

This clonotype came up many times. This chain links TRBV12-3 or TRBV12-4 with TRBJ2-1; TRBD2 matches 8 bases. V dropped 7 bases and J dropped 3; count of bases not matched to a gene: 8. The CDR3 loop spans 15 amino acids. This CDR3 reads CASTSRSGIYNEQFF. Written as DNA, the CDR3 is TGTGCCAGCACCAGTCGTAGCGGGATCTACAATGAGCAGTTCTTC.

Ten or more counts support this clonotype. J is TRBJ2-7 and V is TRBV10-2; no firm D call. Trimming shortened V by 5 bases and J by 0 bases, and 5 bases separated the two germline ends. Germline V gene sequence: CDR1 WSHSY, CDR2 SAAADI. This CDR3 is built from 12 residues. CDR3 sequence reads: CASSRNSYEQYF. As DNA, the CDR3 is TGCGCCAGCAGTCGGAACTCCTACGAGCAGTACTTC.

V usage is TRBV9 and J usage is TRBJ2-6, with a weak D call TRBD1 (7 bases). The V gene's germline CDR1 is SGDLS and CDR2 YYNGEE. The V and J ends lost 3 bases and 0 bases respectively, with 16 bases between them. This CDR3 is built from 18 residues. The chain's CDR3 is CASSDRQGSGSGANVLTF. Here the CDR3 DNA reads TGTGCCAGCAGCGACCGACAGGGTAGCGGCTCTGGGGCCAACGTCCTGACTTTC.

The chain links TRBV4-1 to TRBJ2-3, with a possible D match to TRBD2 (5 bases). This CDR3 has 12 residues. Germline assignment: CDR1 MGHRA and CDR2 YSYEKL. Trimming cost V 0 bases and J 15 bases, with 13 bases left between them. CDR3 amino acids: CASSQDKAEEYF. The CDR3 bases are TGCGCCAGCAGCCAAGATAAGGCGGAGGAATATTTT.

This clonotype appeared many times. V is TRBV25-1 and J is TRBJ2-3; the D gene is possibly TRBD1 (5 bases). Germline values: CDR1 MGHDK, CDR2 SYGVNS. The CDR3 extends over 12 amino acids. The V end lost 4 bases, the J end lost 5 bases, and 7 bases lay between the germline ends. CDR3 in amino acids: CASSVGVDTQYF. In nucleotides, the CDR3 is TGTGCCAGCAGTGTAGGGGTAGATACGCAGTATTTT.

There are a few counts of this clonotype. The chain has TRBV24-1 and TRBJ2-1; D unresolved. With 4 bases removed from V and 7 bases from J, the gap between germline ends came to 10 bases. The V gene's germline CDR1 is KGHDR and CDR2 SFDVKD. The CDR3 has 13 amino acids. The CDR3 reads CATSEVGWNEQFF. In nucleotides, the CDR3 is TGTGCCACCAGTGAGGTGGGCTGGAATGAGCAGTTCTTC.

The chain joins TRBV7-2 to TRBJ2-2; the match to TRBD1 covers 7 bases. This CDR3 is built from 16 residues. Trimming at V came to 4 bases and at J to 2 bases, leaving 7 bases not matched to a gene. The germline V gene encodes CDR1 SGHTA and CDR2 FQGNSA. In DNA, the CDR3 is TGTGCCAGCAGCTCCCCCGGGACAGATAACACCGGGGAGCTGTTTTTT. Encoded protein: CASSSPGTDNTGELFF.

The chain couples TRBV5-5 to TRBJ2-1; tentatively, D is TRBD2 (6 bases). CDR1 and CDR2 (germline): SGHKS, YYEKEE (reference sequence). CDR3 length: 15 amino acids. Trimming pared 2 bases from V and 7 bases from J, leaving 16 bases between. The CDR3 DNA reads TGTGCCAGCAGCTTCTTCTTAGCGGTGACAAATGAGCAGTTCTTC. It specifies CASSFFLAVTNEQFF.

This chain joins TRBV3-1 and TRBJ2-1; D is unresolved. CDR3 size: 18 residues. With 0 bases removed from V and 0 bases from J, the gap between germline ends came to 15 bases. CDR1 is LGHDT, CDR2 YNNKEL, per germline (reference sequence). The CDR3 sequence: CASSQDSRRHSSYNEQFF. The CDR3 DNA follows: TGTGCCAGCAGCCAAGATTCCCGACGGCACTCCTCCTACAATGAGCAGTTCTTC.

The gene calls are TRBV7-2 and TRBJ1-6, with 8 bases that match TRBD1. CDR3 length equals 14 residues. The V segment lost 4 bases and the J segment 10 bases; nucleotides outside the gene matches: 6. Germline CDR1 and CDR2: SGHTA and FQGNSA. The CDR3 here is CASSSGQGMSPLHF. CDR3 DNA sequence: TGTGCCAGCAGCTCAGGACAGGGAATGTCACCCCTCCACTTT.

This clonotype was found a few times. The genes are TRBV6-4 and TRBJ2-2; 8 nucleotides agree with TRBD2. Trimming took 6 bases from V and 6 from J; bases not matched to a gene: 12. Per the germline V gene, CDR1 is MRHNA and CDR2 is SNTAGT. This CDR3 spans 16 amino acids. CDR3 sequence: CASSDATSGGAGELFF. CDR3 nucleotide sequence: TGTGCCAGCAGCGACGCAACTAGCGGAGGGGCCGGGGAGCTGTTTTTT.

The rearrangement joins TRBV5-5 to TRBJ2-1; 9 nucleotides match TRBD1. Trimming removed 4 bases from V and 7 bases from J; junction bases left unmatched: 9. This CDR3 contains 15 residues. The V gene's germline CDR1 is SGHKS and CDR2 YYEKEE (reference sequence). The CDR3 region is CASSPAGTGRNEQFF. The CDR3 DNA follows: TGTGCCAGCAGCCCGGCCGGGACAGGGAGAAATGAGCAGTTCTTC. The entire variable domain, with the rest obtained from reference TRBV5-5 and TRBJ2-1, is as follows: DAGVTQSPTHLIKTRGQQVTLRCSPISGHKSVSWYQQVLGQGPQFIFQYYEKEERGRGNFPDRFSARQFPNYSSELNVNALLLGDSALYLCASSPAGTGRNEQFFGPGTRLTVL.

This clonotype was counted a few times. Here the CDR3 DNA reads TGTGCCATCAGTGATGCGCGGACCTATTCCCAAGAGACCCAGTACTTC. This sequence encodes CAISDARTYSQETQYF. The chain carries TRBV10-3 and TRBJ2-5; D is ambiguous. Germline V gene data show CDR1 as ENHRY and CDR2 as SYGVKD. CDR3 size: 16 residues. Trimming cost V 3 bases and J 1 base, with 15 bases left between them.

This clonotype turned up a few times. The rearrangement uses TRBV5-1 and TRBJ2-7; 8 bases agree with TRBD1. The CDR3 extends over 15 amino acids. With 3 bases clipped from V and 0 bases from J, the junction kept 5 bases outside the gene matches. The germline V gene has CDR1 SGHRS and CDR2 YFSETQ. The CDR3 reads CASSSTGVASYEQYF. CDR3 DNA sequence: TGCGCCAGCAGCTCGACAGGGGTTGCCTCCTACGAGCAGTACTTC. The full variable domain, its missing parts supplied by reference TRBV5-1 and TRBJ2-7, is KAGVTQTPRYLIKTRGQQVTLSCSPISGHRSVSWYQQTPGQGLQFLFEYFSETQRNKGNFPGRFSGRQFSNSRSEMNVSTLELGDSALYLCASSSTGVASYEQYFGPGTRLTVT.

This clonotype was observed a few times. This CDR3 is CSARGAEGRSYGYTF. The DNA for the CDR3 is TGCAGTGCCAGGGGGGCCGAGGGGCGATCCTATGGCTACACCTTC. V gene TRBV20-1 combines with J gene TRBJ1-2, with 7 bases identical to TRBD1. This CDR3 comprises 15 residues. CDR1 is DFQATT, CDR2 SNEGSKA, per germline (reference sequence). After removal of 6 bases from V and 4 bases from J, the junction contained 14 bases not matched to a gene.

The chain couples TRBV10-3 to TRBJ1-2, with D maybe TRBD1 (6 bases). The CDR3 loop spans 14 amino acids. V lost 6 bases and J lost 3, with 14 bases in between. The germline gives CDR1 ENHRY, CDR2 SYGVKD. CDR3 DNA: TGTGCCATCAGACAGGGAATGATGGACTATGGCTACACCTTC. It encodes CAIRQGMMDYGYTF.

This clonotype came up a few times. The chain combines TRBV5-5 with TRBJ1-2; 8 nucleotides agree with TRBD1. The CDR3 totals 16 residues. The V segment lost 0 bases and the J segment 4 bases; nucleotides outside the gene matches: 8. The germline V gene has CDR1 SGHKS and CDR2 YYEKEE (reference sequence). CDR3 in amino acids: CASSLADRVSSYGYTF. In nucleotides, the CDR3 is TGTGCCAGCAGCTTGGCGGACAGGGTTTCTAGCTATGGCTACACCTTC.

A word on this clonotype: The junction and the germline gene differ at one end; a read error may be behind it. The chain recombines TRBV7-3 with TRBJ2-1, with no clear D. The CDR3 runs to 15 residues. The germline V gene encodes CDR1 SGHTA and CDR2 FQGTGA. CDR3 coding DNA: TGTGCCAGCAGCTTAACAACTTACTCCTGCAATGAGCAGTTCTTC. It encodes CASSLTTYSCNEQFF. The full variable domain, rest sourced from reference TRBV7-3 and TRBJ2-1, is GAGVSQTPSNKVTEKGKYVELRCDPISGHTALYWYRQSLGQGPEFLIYFQGTGAADDSGLPNDRFFAVRPEGSVSTLKIQRTERGDSAVYLCASSLTTYSCNEQFFGPGTRLTVL.

The V call is TRBV10-3, the J call TRBJ2-5; perhaps TRBD2 as D (6 bases). CDR3 length equals 15 residues. V gave up 6 bases and J gave up 0 bases, with 14 bases separating them. Per the germline V gene, CDR1 is ENHRY and CDR2 is SYGVKD. The CDR3 nucleotides read TGTGCCATCAGCTCCCAGGGCGGGGACCAAGAGACCCAGTACTTC. As protein: CAISSQGGDQETQYF.

This clonotype was observed at least ten times. The CDR3 sequence: CASSRGLAAYEQYF. As DNA, the CDR3 is TGTGCCAGCAGCCGCGGACTAGCGGCCTACGAGCAGTACTTC. This chain connects TRBV3-1 to TRBJ2-7; TRBD2 matches at 10 bases. Per the germline V gene, CDR1 is LGHDT and CDR2 is YNNKEL (reference sequence). The CDR3 extends over 14 amino acids. Trimming took 4 bases from V and 2 from J; bases not matched to a gene: 2.

This clonotype was counted a single time. A read error may produce the germline difference seen at one junction end. The chain links TRBV10-3 to TRBJ2-1; 7 nucleotides agree with TRBD2. Germline V gene data show CDR1 as ENHRY and CDR2 as SYGVKD. The CDR3 sequence is 15 residues long. DNA for the CDR3: TGTGCCATCAGTAACGGGGGGACTCTCTACAATGAGCAGCTCTTC. It codes for CAISNGGTLYNEQLF.

The chain has TRBV6-2 or TRBV6-3 and TRBJ2-1; TRBD2 aligns across 8 bases. Germline loops: CDR1 MNHEY, CDR2 SVGEGT. The CDR3 sequence is 15 residues long. V gave up 6 bases and J gave up 4 bases; unmatched junction bases: 8. DNA of the CDR3: TGTGCCAGCAGAATAATAGCGGGAAGTTACAATGAGCAGTTCTTC. Its translation: CASRIIAGSYNEQFF.

This clonotype was counted between two and nine times. The V and J genes are TRBV7-2 and TRBJ1-2, with TRBD1 matching 8 bases. This CDR3 is built from 15 residues. V lost 5 bases and J lost 5; bases outside the gene matches: 10. Germline CDR1 reads SGHTA; CDR2 reads FQGNSA. The CDR3 here is CASSQPGQVGYGYTF. The CDR3 nucleotides are TGTGCCAGCAGCCAACCGGGACAGGTCGGATATGGCTACACCTTC.

This rearrangement joins TRBV5-4 to TRBJ1-2; possibly TRBD1 for D (5 bases). V shed 0 bases and J shed 3 bases, with 12 bases lying between them. The CDR3 is 15 amino acids. Germline V gene data show CDR1 as SGHNT and CDR2 as YYREEE (reference sequence). The CDR3 loop reads CASSLDGGEDYGYTF. The DNA for the CDR3 is TGTGCCAGCAGCTTGGATGGGGGAGAGGACTATGGCTACACCTTC.

This clonotype was detected only a few times. Written as DNA, the CDR3 is TGTGCCAGCAGCCAAGATACTAGCTCAGATACGCAGTATTTT. Protein sequence: CASSQDTSSDTQYF. The chain carries TRBV4-2 and TRBJ2-3, with D tentatively TRBD2 (6 bases). The germline V and J ends were trimmed by 0 bases and 4 bases, with 8 bases remaining between them. The CDR3 runs 14 residues. Germline V gene data show CDR1 as LGHNA and CDR2 as YNFKEQ.

The table lists this clonotype with many counts. This chain links TRBV5-1 with TRBJ1-1; no firm D call. From germline, CDR1 is SGHRS and CDR2 YFSETQ. The CDR3 is 15 residues long. Trimming removed 2 bases at V and 1 base at J, with 12 bases between. The CDR3 reads CASSFLAGTNTEAFF. The CDR3, as DNA: TGCGCCAGCAGCTTCCTAGCCGGCACGAACACTGAAGCTTTCTTT.

The sample holds one count of this clonotype. The rearrangement uses TRBV14 and TRBJ2-1; 13 bases are shared with TRBD2. Germline lookup yields CDR1 SGHDN and CDR2 FVKESK. This CDR3 region has 20 residues. V lost 4 bases to trimming and J lost 1 base; unmatched junction nucleotides: 13. In nucleotides, the CDR3 is TGTGCCAGCAGCCCGATTCCGGGACTAGCGGGACCTTCATCCTACAATGAGCAGTTCTTC. It yields the protein CASSPIPGLAGPSSYNEQFF.